Presented here are 14 T cell receptor beta chains from one specimen sequenced in a study of T-cell reconstitution after alpha-beta-depleted transplantation in children. Researchers prepared the TCRbeta library using unique molecular identifiers, the study reports. TCRdb called the PCR reads again in MiXCR, with one record for every CDR3 protein. The table has about 980,000 distinct CDR3 sequences, 25% to 35% seen once. Here the sequenced sample was PBMCs, mostly from graft donor cells, taken 360 days after TCRalphabeta/CD19-depleted stem cell transplant. Every receptor here comes from a boy under three years old who had a stem cell transplant for SCID, so the T cells may come from the graft donor.

This clonotype was recorded a few times. The chain couples TRBV28 to TRBJ2-4; 7 bases are a match to TRBD1. Losses at the gene ends were 2 bases for V and 7 bases for J; bases not matched to a gene: 5. The germline CDR1 and CDR2 sequences are MDHEN and SYDVKM. This CDR3 comprises 14 residues. The CDR3 DNA is TGTGCCAGCAGTTTAGTACAGGGGATCAACATTCAGTACTTC. The encoded protein is CASSLVQGINIQYF. Full variable domain (missing parts from reference TRBV28 and TRBJ2-4): DVKVTQSSRYLVKRTGEKVFLECVQDMDHENMFWYRQDPGLGLRLIYFSYDVKMKEKGDIPEGYSVSREKKERFSLILESASTNQTSMYLCASSLVQGINIQYFGAGTRLSVL.

There are a few counts of this clonotype. This rearrangement joins TRBV6-1 to TRBJ2-5; 7 bases are shared with TRBD2. In germline, CDR1 is MNHNS, CDR2 SASEGT. Trimming cost V 6 bases and J 0 bases; bases outside gene matches: 7. The CDR3 is 15 residues long. The CDR3, as DNA: TGTGCCAGCAGCAGTGAGCGGGGCAACCAAGAGACCCAGTACTTC. It codes for CASSSERGNQETQYF.

The J gene is TRBJ2-3, the V gene TRBV5-1; no definite D call. Germline CDR1 SGHRS, CDR2 YFSETQ. This CDR3 spans 13 amino acids. Deletions cut 2 bases from V and 4 bases from J, with 8 bases between. The CDR3, as DNA: TGCGCCAGCAGCTTTGTACAATCAGATACGCAGTATTTT. This encodes CASSFVQSDTQYF.

The J gene is TRBJ2-7, the V gene TRBV5-1; no definite D call. The CDR3 is made up of 14 amino acids. Germline CDR1 and CDR2: SGHRS and YFSETQ. Trimming took 5 bases from V and 2 from J, leaving 14 bases between them. CDR3 DNA: TGCGCCAGCAGTTCCACTCCGAACCCCTACGAGCAGTACTTC. This codes for CASSSTPNPYEQYF.

The rearrangement uses TRBV10-1 and TRBJ2-3; either TRBD1 or TRBD2 may fit D (5 bases each). Germline V gene lookup returns CDR1 WNHNN and CDR2 SYGVQD (reference sequence). V was trimmed by 4 bases and J by 9 bases, leaving 17 bases between them. The CDR3 runs 14 residues. The DNA for the CDR3 is TGCGCCAGCAGTGTCGAGAGGGGAACCGAAACGCAGTATTTT. Amino acids: CASSVERGTETQYF.

This clonotype was counted at least ten times. Mismatch with germline at one junction end may stem from a read error. The rearrangement joins TRBV7-9 to TRBJ2-2, with D unresolved. The length of the CDR3 is 14 residues. The germline gives CDR1 SEHNR, CDR2 FQNEAQ (reference sequence). The CDR3 region is CASSLDGNTGELFF. The DNA of the CDR3 is TGCGCCAGCAGCTTGGATGGGAACACCGGGGAGCTGTTTTTT.

This clonotype appeared a few times. The chain employs TRBV15 and TRBJ2-5; either TRBD1 or TRBD2 may supply D (5 bases each). Germline CDR1 LNHNV, CDR2 YYDKDF (reference sequence). There are 15 residues in the CDR3. V was pared by 0 bases and J by 2 bases, with 10 bases between. Here the CDR3 DNA reads TGTGCCACCAGCAGAGACGGGACGGCACAAGAGACCCAGTACTTC. Translation gives CATSRDGTAQETQYF.

This clonotype turned up a few times. This chain connects TRBV6-5 to TRBJ1-4, with 7 positions matching TRBD1. CDR3 length: 12 amino acids. Trimming at V came to 6 bases and at J to 13 bases, leaving 8 bases not matched to a gene. Germline assignment: CDR1 MNHEY and CDR2 SVGAGI. As DNA, the CDR3 is TGTGCCAGCAGCCGCGACAGGGAGATACTGTTTTTT. This translates into CASSRDREILFF.

This clonotype turned up a few times. The chain uses TRBV28 and TRBJ2-7; tentatively, D is TRBD1 or TRBD2 (6 bases each). Germline V gene lookup returns CDR1 MDHEN and CDR2 SYDVKM. The CDR3 sequence is 12 residues long. V was pared by 8 bases and J by 7 bases, with 15 bases between. In nucleotides, the CDR3 is TGTGCCAGCTTAACTGGGGGGCATGAGCAGTACTTC. Residues: CASLTGGHEQYF. Together with reference TRBV28 and TRBJ2-7, the CDR3 gives the full variable domain: DVKVTQSSRYLVKRTGEKVFLECVQDMDHENMFWYRQDPGLGLRLIYFSYDVKMKEKGDIPEGYSVSREKKERFSLILESASTNQTSMYLCASLTGGHEQYFGPGTRLTVT.

The chain employs TRBV5-1 and TRBJ2-1; the D gene could be TRBD1 or TRBD2 (6 bases each). The CDR3 consists of 17 residues. V was trimmed by 0 bases and J by 2 bases, leaving 15 bases between them. Germline V gives CDR1 SGHRS, CDR2 YFSETQ. The CDR3 region is CASSLEGGPGPYNEQFF. The CDR3, as DNA: TGCGCCAGCAGCTTGGAGGGGGGTCCTGGCCCCTACAATGAGCAGTTCTTC.

This clonotype was seen only a few times. V gene TRBV24-1 combines with J gene TRBJ2-1, with 11 bases that match TRBD2. Germline V gene lookup returns CDR1 KGHDR and CDR2 SFDVKD. The CDR3 sequence is 16 residues long. The V and J ends lost 3 bases and 6 bases, in that order; junction bases with no gene match: 6. The CDR3 DNA follows: TGTGCCACCAGTGATCTAGCGGGGGGAAGCTTCAATGAGCAGTTCTTC. It yields the protein CATSDLAGGSFNEQFF.

The chain has TRBV7-2 and TRBJ1-2, with D possibly being TRBD1 (5 bases). V dropped 6 bases and J dropped 8 bases, with 16 bases sitting between them. The CDR3 spans 13 residues. Per germline, CDR1 SGHTA and CDR2 FQGNSA. CDR3 sequence reads: CASSRDRPFGYTF. CDR3 in DNA: TGTGCCAGCAGTCGGGACCGACCCTTCGGCTACACCTTC.

The chain is built from TRBV28 and TRBJ2-7; D is perhaps TRBD1 or TRBD2 (5 bases each). Germline CDR1 reads MDHEN; CDR2 reads SYDVKM. CDR3 length: 13 residues. Trimming shortened V by 5 bases and J by 3 bases, and 11 bases separated the two germline ends. The CDR3 spells CASSLPGHYEQYF. The CDR3 DNA follows: TGTGCCAGCAGTCTGCCGGGGCACTACGAGCAGTACTTC.

This clonotype was counted between two and nine times. The genes are TRBV12-3 or TRBV12-4 and TRBJ2-3, with a weak D call TRBD2 (5 bases). This CDR3 has 14 amino acids. Trimming cost V 5 bases and J 2 bases, with 11 bases left between them. The CDR3 nucleotides are TGTGCCAGCAGTGACTATAGTTACACAGATACGCAGTATTTT. It yields the protein CASSDYSYTDTQYF.